What follows are 13 T cell receptor beta chains derived from one specimen sequenced in a study of shared clonotypes between healthy human individuals. Clones were read by immunoSEQ multiplex PCR, and TCRdb kept only the in-frame ones, dropping some. Among under 2,500,000 clones, under 97% were seen once, and the ten largest hold over 0.1%. Sequencing was carried out using naive CD4+ T cells sorted from blood. Subset specified: CD45RA+ positively selected. The receptors stem from a young man in good health.

This sequence joins TRBV9 and TRBJ2-5; 11 nucleotides line up with TRBD2. Losses at the gene ends were 2 bases for V and 1 base for J; bases not matched to a gene: 10. The CDR3 is made up of 18 amino acids. Germline CDR1 SGDLS, CDR2 YYNGEE. CDR3 in DNA: TGTGCCAGCAGCGTCGAGGGGGGACTAGCGGCGGGCCAAGAGACCCAGTACTTC. Translated, it gives CASSVEGGLAAGQETQYF.

A word on this clone: Other DNA variants within this sample encode the same CDR3. The rearrangement joins TRBV5-1 to TRBJ1-1; TRBD1 agrees at 7 bases. CDR1 is SGHRS and CDR2 is YFSETQ in the germline V gene. CDR3 size: 14 residues. J lost 1 base, V lost 4 bases, and 4 bases had no gene match. CDR3: CASSSGTENTEAFF. As DNA, the CDR3 is TGCGCCAGCAGCAGCGGGACAGAGAACACTGAAGCTTTCTTT.

The V gene is TRBV6-1, the J gene TRBJ2-1; 11 bases map to TRBD2. The length of the CDR3 is 20 residues. The trim removed 4 bases at V and 3 bases at J, leaving 17 bases unmatched. Germline assignment: CDR1 MNHNS and CDR2 SASEGT. The CDR3 coding sequence is TGTGCCAGCAGTGTGCTCCTCGTGGCTAGCGGGGGGTTCCGCTACAATGAGCAGTTCTTC. Translated, it gives CASSVLLVASGGFRYNEQFF.

In DNA, the CDR3 is TGTGCCAGCAGCTTAGCCCGGGAGGGAGATACGCAGTATTTT. This sequence encodes CASSLAREGDTQYF. V usage is TRBV13 and J usage is TRBJ2-3, with TRBD2 identical over 8 bases. This CDR3 comprises 14 residues. The germline V gene encodes CDR1 PRHDT and CDR2 FYEKMQ (reference sequence). V dropped 1 base and J dropped 5; count of bases not matched to a gene: 2.

This chain links TRBV19 with TRBJ2-6; no definite D call. Per germline, CDR1 LNHDA and CDR2 SQIVND (reference sequence). This CDR3 is 15 amino acids long. V lost 2 bases to trimming and J lost 0 bases, with 5 bases between them. The DNA for the CDR3 is TGTGCCAGTAGTATAATAACCTCTGGGGCCAACGTCCTGACTTTC. This encodes CASSIITSGANVLTF.

The count of this clone is one. Within the sample, other DNA sequences also encode this same CDR3. The rearrangement links TRBV7-9 to TRBJ1-5; a possible D gene is TRBD1 (5 bases). Germline CDR1 is SEHNR and CDR2 is FQNEAQ (reference sequence). The CDR3 length is 13 residues. V was shortened by 1 base and J by 5 bases, with 6 bases between the two germline ends. CDR3 coding DNA: TGTGCCAGCAGCTTAGGGGACTATCAGCCCCAGCATTTT. Its translation is CASSLGDYQPQHF.

As DNA, the CDR3 is TGCGCCAGCAGCTTGGTTCAGGGGACTGGCTACACCTTC. This translates into CASSLVQGTGYTF. This chain connects TRBV5-1 to TRBJ1-2; D possibly corresponds to TRBD1 (6 bases). V gave up 0 bases and J gave up 7 bases, with 10 bases separating them. There are 13 residues in the CDR3. Germline V gene sequence: CDR1 SGHRS, CDR2 YFSETQ.

V gene TRBV5-6 combines with J gene TRBJ2-1, with D maybe TRBD2 (5 bases). The CDR3 runs 15 residues. V was shortened by 5 bases and J by 0 bases, with 12 bases between the two germline ends. Germline V lookup: CDR1 SGHDT, CDR2 YYEEEE. CDR3 protein: CASRRDPSSYNEQFF. The CDR3 nucleotides read TGTGCCAGCAGACGGGATCCCAGCTCCTACAATGAGCAGTTCTTC.

The chain carries TRBV27 and TRBJ2-3; TRBD2 matches at 7 bases. The V segment lost 4 bases and the J segment 4 bases; nucleotides outside the gene matches: 8. CDR1 and CDR2 from the germline V gene are MNHEY and SMNVEV (reference sequence). The CDR3 runs 15 residues. Here the CDR3 reads CASSSHVGGADTQYF. In nucleotides, the CDR3 is TGTGCCAGCAGTTCCCATGTTGGGGGGGCAGATACGCAGTATTTT.

This sequence joins TRBV7-6 and TRBJ2-5, with D perhaps being TRBD1 or TRBD2 (6 bases each). The germline V gene encodes CDR1 SGHVS and CDR2 FNYEAQ. Trimming stripped 6 bases from V and 5 bases from J, with 19 bases between. This CDR3 region has 15 residues. The CDR3 is CASSGSRGAWETQYF. The CDR3 bases are TGTGCCAGCAGTGGCTCGAGGGGGGCATGGGAGACCCAGTACTTC.

The chain couples TRBV7-2 to TRBJ2-1, with D tentatively TRBD2 (7 bases). V was clipped by 0 bases and J by 8 bases, with 11 bases between them. CDR3 length equals 14 residues. The V gene's germline CDR1 is SGHTA and CDR2 FQGNSA. The CDR3 sequence is CASSLAGGQDEQFF. In nucleotides, the CDR3 is TGTGCCAGCAGCTTAGCGGGGGGGCAGGATGAGCAGTTCTTC. Drawing the rest from reference TRBV7-2 and TRBJ2-1, the complete variable domain is GAGVSQSPSNKVTEKGKDVELRCDPISGHTALYWYRQSLGQGLEFLIYFQGNSAPDKSGLPSDRFSAERTGGSVSTLTIQRTQQEDSAVYLCASSLAGGQDEQFFGPGTRLTVL.

The chain uses TRBV11-2 and TRBJ2-6; D gene uncertain. The CDR3 is made up of 15 amino acids. V lost 0 bases and J lost 1, with 4 bases in between. The V gene's germline CDR1 is SGHAT and CDR2 FQNNGV. The CDR3: CASSLDVSGANVLTF. CDR3 bases: TGTGCCAGCAGCTTAGATGTATCTGGGGCCAACGTCCTGACTTTC.

The gene calls are TRBV4-1 and TRBJ2-3; the D gene is possibly TRBD1 (6 bases). V lost 4 bases to trimming and J lost 4 bases, with 9 bases between them. The CDR3 is 13 amino acids. Germline V gene data show CDR1 as MGHRA and CDR2 as YSYEKL. CDR3 loop: CASSLSGADTQYF. The CDR3 nucleotides are TGCGCCAGCAGCCTATCAGGGGCAGATACGCAGTATTTT.